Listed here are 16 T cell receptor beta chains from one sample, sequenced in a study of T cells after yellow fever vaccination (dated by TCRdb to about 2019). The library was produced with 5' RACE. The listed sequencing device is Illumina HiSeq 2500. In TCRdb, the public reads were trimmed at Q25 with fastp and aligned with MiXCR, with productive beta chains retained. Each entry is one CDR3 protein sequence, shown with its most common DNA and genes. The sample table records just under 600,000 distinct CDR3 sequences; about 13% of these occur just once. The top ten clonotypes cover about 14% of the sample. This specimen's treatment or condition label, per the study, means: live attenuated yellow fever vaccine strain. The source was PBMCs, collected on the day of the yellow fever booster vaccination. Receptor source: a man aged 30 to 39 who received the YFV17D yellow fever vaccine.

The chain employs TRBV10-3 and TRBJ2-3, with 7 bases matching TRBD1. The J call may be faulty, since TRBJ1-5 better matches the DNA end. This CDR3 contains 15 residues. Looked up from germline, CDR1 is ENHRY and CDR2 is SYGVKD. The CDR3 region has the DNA TGTGCCATCAGACAAGCAGGGGGTAGCACAGATACGCAGCATTTT. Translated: CAIRQAGGSTDTQHF.

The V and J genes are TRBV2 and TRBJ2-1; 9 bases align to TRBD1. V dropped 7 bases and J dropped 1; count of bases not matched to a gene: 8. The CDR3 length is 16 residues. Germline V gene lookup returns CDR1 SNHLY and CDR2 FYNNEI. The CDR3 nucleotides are TGTGCCAGCAACCTGGACAGGGGCCGTTCCTACAATGAGCAGTTCTTC. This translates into CASNLDRGRSYNEQFF.

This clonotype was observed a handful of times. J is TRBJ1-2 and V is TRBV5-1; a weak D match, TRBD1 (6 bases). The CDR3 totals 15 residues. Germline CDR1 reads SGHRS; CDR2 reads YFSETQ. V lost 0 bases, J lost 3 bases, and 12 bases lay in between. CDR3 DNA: TGCGCCAGCAGCTTGGGCAGGGGATTTGACTATGGCTACACCTTC. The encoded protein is CASSLGRGFDYGYTF.

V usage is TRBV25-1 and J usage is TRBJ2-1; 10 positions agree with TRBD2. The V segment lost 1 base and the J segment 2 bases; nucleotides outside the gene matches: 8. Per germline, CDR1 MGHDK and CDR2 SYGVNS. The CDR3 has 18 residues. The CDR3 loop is CASSEWPSGSRAYNEQFF. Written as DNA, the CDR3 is TGTGCCAGCAGTGAATGGCCTAGCGGGAGTCGGGCCTACAATGAGCAGTTCTTC.

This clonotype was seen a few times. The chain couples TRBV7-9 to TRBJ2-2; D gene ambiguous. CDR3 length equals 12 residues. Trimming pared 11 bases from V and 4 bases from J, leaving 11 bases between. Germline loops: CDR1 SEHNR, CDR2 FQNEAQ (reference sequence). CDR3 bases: TGTGCCCGACGCTTGACCACCGGGGAGCTGTTTTTT. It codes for CARRLTTGELFF.

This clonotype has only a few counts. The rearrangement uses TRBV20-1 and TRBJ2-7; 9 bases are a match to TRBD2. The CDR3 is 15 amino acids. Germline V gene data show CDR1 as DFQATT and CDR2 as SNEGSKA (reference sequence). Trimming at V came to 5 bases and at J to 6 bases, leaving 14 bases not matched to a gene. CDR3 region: CSASTSGLASSEQYF. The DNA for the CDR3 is TGCAGTGCTTCCACCTCGGGACTAGCAAGTTCCGAGCAGTACTTC.

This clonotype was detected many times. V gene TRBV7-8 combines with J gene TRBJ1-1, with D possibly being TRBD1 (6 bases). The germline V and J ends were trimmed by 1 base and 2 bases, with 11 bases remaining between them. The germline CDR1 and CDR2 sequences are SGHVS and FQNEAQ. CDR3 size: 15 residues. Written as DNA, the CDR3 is TGTGCCAGCAGCTTAGAGATGACAGGAAACACTGAAGCTTTCTTT. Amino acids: CASSLEMTGNTEAFF.

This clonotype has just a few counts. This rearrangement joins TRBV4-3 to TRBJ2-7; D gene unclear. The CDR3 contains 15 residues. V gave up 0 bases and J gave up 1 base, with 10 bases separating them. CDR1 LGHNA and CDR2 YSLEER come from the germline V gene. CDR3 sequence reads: CASSQDPRQSYEQYF. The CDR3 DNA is TGCGCCAGCAGCCAAGACCCCCGACAATCCTACGAGCAGTACTTC.

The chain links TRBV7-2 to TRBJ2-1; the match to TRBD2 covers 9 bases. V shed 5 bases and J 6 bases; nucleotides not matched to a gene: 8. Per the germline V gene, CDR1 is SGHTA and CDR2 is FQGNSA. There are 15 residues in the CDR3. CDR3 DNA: TGTGCCAGCAGCATTAGCGGGAGAGCTGGCAATGAGCAGTTCTTC. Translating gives CASSISGRAGNEQFF. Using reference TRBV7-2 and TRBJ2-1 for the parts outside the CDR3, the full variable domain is GAGVSQSPSNKVTEKGKDVELRCDPISGHTALYWYRQSLGQGLEFLIYFQGNSAPDKSGLPSDRFSAERTGGSVSTLTIQRTQQEDSAVYLCASSISGRAGNEQFFGPGTRLTVL.

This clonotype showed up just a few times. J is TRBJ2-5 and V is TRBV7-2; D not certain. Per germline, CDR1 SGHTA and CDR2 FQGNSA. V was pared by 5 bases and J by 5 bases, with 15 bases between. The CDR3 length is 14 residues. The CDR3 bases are TGTGCCAGCAGCCGCGAGGCCAGGATGGAGACCCAGTACTTC. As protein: CASSREARMETQYF.

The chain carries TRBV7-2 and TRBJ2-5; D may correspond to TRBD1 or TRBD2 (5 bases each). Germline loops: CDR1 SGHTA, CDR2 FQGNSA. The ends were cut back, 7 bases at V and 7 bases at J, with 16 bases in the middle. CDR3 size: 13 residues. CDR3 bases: TGTGCCAGCACCCCCTGGGGGATGGGGACCCAGTACTTC. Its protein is CASTPWGMGTQYF.

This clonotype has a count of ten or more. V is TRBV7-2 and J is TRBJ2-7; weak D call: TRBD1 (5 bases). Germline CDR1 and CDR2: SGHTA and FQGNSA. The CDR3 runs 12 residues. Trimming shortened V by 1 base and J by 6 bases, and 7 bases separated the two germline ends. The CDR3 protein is CASSLGGREQYF. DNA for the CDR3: TGTGCCAGCAGCTTAGGGGGCCGCGAGCAGTACTTC.

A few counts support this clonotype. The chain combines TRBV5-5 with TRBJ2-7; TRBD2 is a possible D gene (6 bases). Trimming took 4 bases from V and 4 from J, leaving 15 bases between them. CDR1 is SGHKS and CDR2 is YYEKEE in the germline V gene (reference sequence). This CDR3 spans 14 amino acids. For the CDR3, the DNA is TGTGCCAGCAGCCCCAACGCGGGACCTTACGAGCAGTACTTC. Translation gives CASSPNAGPYEQYF.

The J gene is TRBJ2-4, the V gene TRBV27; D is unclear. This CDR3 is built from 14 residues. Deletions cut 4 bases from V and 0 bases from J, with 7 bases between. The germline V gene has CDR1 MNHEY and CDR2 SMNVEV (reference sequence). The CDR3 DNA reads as TGTGCCAGCAGTTCCCCGCTAGCCAAAAACATTCAGTACTTC. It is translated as CASSSPLAKNIQYF.

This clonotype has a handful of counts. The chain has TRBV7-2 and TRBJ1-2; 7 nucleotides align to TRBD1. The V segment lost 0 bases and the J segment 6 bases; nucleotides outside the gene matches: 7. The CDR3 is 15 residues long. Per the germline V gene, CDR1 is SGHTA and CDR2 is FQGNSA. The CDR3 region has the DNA TGTGCCAGCAGCTTAGCGAACCCGAGGGGGCATGGCTACACCTTC. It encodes CASSLANPRGHGYTF.

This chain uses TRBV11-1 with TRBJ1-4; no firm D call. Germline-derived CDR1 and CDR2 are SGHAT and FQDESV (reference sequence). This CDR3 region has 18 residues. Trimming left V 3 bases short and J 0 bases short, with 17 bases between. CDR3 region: CASSFELTRSATNEKLFF. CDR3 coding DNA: TGTGCCAGCAGCTTTGAACTGACCCGTTCGGCAACTAATGAAAAACTGTTTTTT.